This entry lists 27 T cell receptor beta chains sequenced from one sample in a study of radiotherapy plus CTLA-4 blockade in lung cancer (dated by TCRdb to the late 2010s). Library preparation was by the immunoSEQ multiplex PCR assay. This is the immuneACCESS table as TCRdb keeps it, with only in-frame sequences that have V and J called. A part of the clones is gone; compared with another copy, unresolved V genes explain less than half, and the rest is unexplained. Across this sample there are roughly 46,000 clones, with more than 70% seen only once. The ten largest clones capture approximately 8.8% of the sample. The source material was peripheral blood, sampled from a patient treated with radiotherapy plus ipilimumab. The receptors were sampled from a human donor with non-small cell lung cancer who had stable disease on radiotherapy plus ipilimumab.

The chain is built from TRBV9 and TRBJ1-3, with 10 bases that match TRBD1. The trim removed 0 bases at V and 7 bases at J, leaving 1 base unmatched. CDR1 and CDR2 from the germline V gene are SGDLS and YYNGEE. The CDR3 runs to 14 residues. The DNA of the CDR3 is TGTGCCAGCAGCGTAGCGGGACAGGGGAACACCATATATTTT. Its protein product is CASSVAGQGNTIYF. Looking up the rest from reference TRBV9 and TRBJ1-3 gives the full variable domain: DSGVTQTPKHLITATGQRVTLRCSPRSGDLSVYWYQQSLDQGLQFLIQYYNGEERAKGNILERFSAQQFPDLHSELNLSSLELGDSALYFCASSVAGQGNTIYFGEGSWLTVV.

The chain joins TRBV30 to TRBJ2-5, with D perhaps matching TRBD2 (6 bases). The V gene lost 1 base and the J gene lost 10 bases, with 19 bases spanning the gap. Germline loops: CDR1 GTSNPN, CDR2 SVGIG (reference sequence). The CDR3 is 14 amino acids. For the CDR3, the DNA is TGTGCCTGGAGTGCGGGAGCCAGGGCGGGATTCCAGTACTTC. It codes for CAWSAGARAGFQYF.

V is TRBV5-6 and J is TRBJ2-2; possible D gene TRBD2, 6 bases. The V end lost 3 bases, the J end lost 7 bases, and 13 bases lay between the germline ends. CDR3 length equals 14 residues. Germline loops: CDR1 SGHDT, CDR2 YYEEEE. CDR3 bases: TGTGCCAGCAGCTCGGGACTTCTCGGCGGGGAGCTGTTTTTT. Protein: CASSSGLLGGELFF.

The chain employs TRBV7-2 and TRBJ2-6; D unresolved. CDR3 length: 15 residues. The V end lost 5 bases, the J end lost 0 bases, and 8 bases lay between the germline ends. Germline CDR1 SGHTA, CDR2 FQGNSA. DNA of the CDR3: TGTGCCAGCAGCAAACAGTCCTCTGGGGCCAACGTCCTGACTTTC. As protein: CASSKQSSGANVLTF.

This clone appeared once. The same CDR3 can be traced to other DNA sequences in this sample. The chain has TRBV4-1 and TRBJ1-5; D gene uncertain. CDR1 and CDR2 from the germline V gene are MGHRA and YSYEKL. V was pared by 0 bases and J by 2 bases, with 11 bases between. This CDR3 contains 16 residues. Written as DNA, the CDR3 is TGCGCCAGCAGCCAAGATGATGGGGATGGCAATCAGCCCCAGCATTTT. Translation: CASSQDDGDGNQPQHF.

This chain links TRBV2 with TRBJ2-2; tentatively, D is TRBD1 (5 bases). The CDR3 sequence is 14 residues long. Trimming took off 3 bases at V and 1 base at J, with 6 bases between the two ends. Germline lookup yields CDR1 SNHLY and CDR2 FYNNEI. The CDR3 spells CASSDRENTGELFF. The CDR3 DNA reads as TGTGCCAGCAGTGACAGGGAGAACACCGGGGAGCTGTTTTTT.

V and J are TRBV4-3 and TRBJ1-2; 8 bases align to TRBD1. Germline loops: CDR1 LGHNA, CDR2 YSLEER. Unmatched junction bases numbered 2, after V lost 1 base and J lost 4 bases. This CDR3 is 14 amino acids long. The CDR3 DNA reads TGCGCCAGCAGCCAAGGGACAGGGAGCTATGGCTACACCTTC. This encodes CASSQGTGSYGYTF.

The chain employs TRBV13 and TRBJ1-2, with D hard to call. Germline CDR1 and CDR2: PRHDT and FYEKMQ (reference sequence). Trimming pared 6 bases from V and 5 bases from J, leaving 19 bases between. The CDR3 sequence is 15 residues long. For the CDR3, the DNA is TGTGCCAGCAGACTTACACAGCTCCTCGAATATGGCTACACCTTC. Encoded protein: CASRLTQLLEYGYTF.

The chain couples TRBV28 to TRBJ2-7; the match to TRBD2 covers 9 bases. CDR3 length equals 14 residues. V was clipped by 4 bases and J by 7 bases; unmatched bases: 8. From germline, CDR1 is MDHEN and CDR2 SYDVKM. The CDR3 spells CASSYGGGAGEQYV. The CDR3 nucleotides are TGTGCCAGCAGTTATGGCGGGGGGGCTGGAGAGCAGTACGTC.

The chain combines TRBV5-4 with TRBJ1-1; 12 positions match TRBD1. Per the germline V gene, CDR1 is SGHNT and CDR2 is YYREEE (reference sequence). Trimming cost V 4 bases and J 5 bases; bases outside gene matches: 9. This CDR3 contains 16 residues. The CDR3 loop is CASSPRDRGLLTEAFF. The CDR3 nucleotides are TGTGCCAGCAGCCCCCGGGACAGGGGGCTTTTGACTGAAGCTTTCTTT.

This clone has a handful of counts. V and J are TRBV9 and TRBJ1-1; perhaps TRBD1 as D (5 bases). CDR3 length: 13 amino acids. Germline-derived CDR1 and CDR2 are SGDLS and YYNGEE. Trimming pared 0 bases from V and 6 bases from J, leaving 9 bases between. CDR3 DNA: TGTGCCAGCAGCGTAGCAGGGACCCCTGAAGCTTTCTTT. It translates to CASSVAGTPEAFF.

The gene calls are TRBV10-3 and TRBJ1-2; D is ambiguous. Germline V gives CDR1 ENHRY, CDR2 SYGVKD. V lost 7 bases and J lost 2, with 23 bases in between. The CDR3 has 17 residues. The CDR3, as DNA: TGTGCCATCACCGACCGACATACTGAAGGAAGAAACTATGGCTACACCTTC. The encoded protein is CAITDRHTEGRNYGYTF.

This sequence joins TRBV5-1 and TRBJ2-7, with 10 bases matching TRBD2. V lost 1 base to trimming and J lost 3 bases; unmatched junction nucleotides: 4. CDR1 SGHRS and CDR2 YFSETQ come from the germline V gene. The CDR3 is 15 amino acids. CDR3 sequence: CASSLMASGGYEQYF. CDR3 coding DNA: TGCGCCAGCAGCTTGATGGCTAGCGGGGGCTACGAGCAGTACTTC.

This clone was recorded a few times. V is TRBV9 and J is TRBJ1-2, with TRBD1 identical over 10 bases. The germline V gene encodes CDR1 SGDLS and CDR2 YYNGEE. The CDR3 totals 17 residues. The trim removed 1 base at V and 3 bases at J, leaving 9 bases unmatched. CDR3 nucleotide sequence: TGTGCCAGCAGCGTACCCTCGTCGGGGACAGGGGACTATGGCTACACCTTC. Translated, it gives CASSVPSSGTGDYGYTF.

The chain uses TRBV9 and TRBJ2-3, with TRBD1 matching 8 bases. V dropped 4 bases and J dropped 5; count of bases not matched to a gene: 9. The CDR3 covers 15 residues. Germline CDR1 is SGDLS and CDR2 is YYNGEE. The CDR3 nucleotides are TGTGCCAGCAGCCGAGACAGGGGTTTGTTAGATACGCAGTATTTT. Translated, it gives CASSRDRGLLDTQYF.

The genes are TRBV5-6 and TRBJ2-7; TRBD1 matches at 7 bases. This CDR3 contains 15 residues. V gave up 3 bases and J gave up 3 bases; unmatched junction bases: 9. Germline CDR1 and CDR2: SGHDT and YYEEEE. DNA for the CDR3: TGTGCCAGCAGCTACCCCGGACAGGCCTACTACGAGCAGTACGTC. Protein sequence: CASSYPGQAYYEQYV.

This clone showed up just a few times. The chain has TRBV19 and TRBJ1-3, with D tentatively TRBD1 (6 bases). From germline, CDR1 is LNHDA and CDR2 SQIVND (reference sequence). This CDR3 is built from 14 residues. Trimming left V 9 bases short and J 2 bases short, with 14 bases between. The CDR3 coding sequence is TGTGCCAGCAAAAACAGGGCCGCTGGAAACACCATATATTTT. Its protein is CASKNRAAGNTIYF. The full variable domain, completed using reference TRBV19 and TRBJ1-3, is DGGITQSPKYLFRKEGQNVTLSCEQNLNHDAMYWYRQDPGQGLRLIYYSQIVNDFQKGDIAEGYSVSREKKESFPLTVTSAQKNPTAFYLCASKNRAAGNTIYFGEGSWLTVV.

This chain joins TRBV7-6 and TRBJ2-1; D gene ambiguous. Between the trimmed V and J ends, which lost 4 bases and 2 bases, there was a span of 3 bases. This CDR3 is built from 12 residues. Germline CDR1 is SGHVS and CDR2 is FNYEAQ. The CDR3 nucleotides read TGTGCCAGCAGCTCTGCCTACAATGAGCAGTTCTTC. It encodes CASSSAYNEQFF. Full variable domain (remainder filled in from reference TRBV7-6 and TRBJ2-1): GAGVSQSPRYKVTKRGQDVALRCDPISGHVSLYWYRQALGQGPEFLTYFNYEAQQDKSGLPNDRFSAERPEGSISTLTIQRTEQRDSAMYRCASSSAYNEQFFGPGTRLTVL.

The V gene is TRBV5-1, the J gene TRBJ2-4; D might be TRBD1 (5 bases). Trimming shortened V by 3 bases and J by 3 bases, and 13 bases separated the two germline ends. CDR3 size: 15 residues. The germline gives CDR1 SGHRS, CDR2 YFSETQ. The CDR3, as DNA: TGCGCCAGCAGCTCCGCGCCAGGGATCAAAAACATTCAGTACTTC. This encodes CASSSAPGIKNIQYF.

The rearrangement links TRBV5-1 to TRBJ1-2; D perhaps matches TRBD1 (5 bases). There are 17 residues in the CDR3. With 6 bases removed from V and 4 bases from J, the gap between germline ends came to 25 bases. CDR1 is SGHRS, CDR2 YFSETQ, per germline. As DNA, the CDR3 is TGCGCCAGCACCATGGGGCCTTCTAGTGGGGCCGGCTATGGCTACACCTTC. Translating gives CASTMGPSSGAGYGYTF.

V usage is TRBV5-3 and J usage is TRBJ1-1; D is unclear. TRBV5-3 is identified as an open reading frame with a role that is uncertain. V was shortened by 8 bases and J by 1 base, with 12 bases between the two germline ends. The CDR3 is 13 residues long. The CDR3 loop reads CASMLWGNTEAFF. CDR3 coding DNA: TGTGCCAGCATGCTGTGGGGGAACACTGAAGCTTTCTTT.

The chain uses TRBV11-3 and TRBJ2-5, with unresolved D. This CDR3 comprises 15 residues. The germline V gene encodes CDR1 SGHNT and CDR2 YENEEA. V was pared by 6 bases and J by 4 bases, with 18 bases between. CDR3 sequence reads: CASSTGLSAPETQYF. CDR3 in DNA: TGTGCCAGCAGTACCGGGCTCTCCGCCCCAGAGACCCAGTACTTC.

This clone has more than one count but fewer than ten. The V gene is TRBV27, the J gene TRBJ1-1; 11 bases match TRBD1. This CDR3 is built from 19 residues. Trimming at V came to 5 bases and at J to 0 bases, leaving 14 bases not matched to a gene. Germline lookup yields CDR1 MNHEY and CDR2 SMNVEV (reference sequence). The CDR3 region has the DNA TGTGCCAGCAGTCCTGGACAGGGGGCAACCGTACTTCTGAACACTGAAGCTTTCTTT. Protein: CASSPGQGATVLLNTEAFF.

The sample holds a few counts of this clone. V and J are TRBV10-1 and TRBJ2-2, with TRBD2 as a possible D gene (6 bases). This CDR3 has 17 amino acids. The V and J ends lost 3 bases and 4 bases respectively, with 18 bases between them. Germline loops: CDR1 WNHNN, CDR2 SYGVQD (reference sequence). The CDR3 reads CASSEGGQGRTTGELFF. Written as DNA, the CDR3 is TGCGCCAGCAGTGAAGGAGGGCAGGGAAGAACCACCGGGGAGCTGTTTTTT.

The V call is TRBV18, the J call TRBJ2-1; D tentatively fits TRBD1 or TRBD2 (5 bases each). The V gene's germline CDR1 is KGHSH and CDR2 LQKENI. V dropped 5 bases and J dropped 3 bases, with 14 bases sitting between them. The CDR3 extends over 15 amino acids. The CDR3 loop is CASSEGPPIYNEQFF. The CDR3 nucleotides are TGTGCCAGCTCAGAGGGACCGCCAATCTACAATGAGCAGTTCTTC.

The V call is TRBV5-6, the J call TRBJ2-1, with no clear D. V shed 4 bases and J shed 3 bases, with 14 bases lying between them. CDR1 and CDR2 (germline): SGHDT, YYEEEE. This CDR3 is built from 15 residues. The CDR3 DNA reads TGTGCCAGCAGCCGGATGGACCGTTACTACAATGAGCAGTTCTTC. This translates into CASSRMDRYYNEQFF.

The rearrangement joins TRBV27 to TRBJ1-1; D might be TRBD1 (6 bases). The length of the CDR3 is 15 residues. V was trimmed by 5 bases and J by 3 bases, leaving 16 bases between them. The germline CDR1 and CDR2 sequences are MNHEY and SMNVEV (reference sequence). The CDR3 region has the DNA TGTGCCAGCAGTCCCCCCCCGGGGGGGCACACTGAAGCTTTCTTT. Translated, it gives CASSPPPGGHTEAFF.